The following is a T cell receptor beta chain sequence with its context. Its antigen is unknown. Base qualities are not at hand, and no much larger clone is one base apart. No treatment had been received by any patient before thyroid surgery. Using T-cell receptor beta sequencing, the researchers looked back retrospectively at clinical samples from patients, gathered between the early 2010s and the late 2010s. The sample belongs to a study of metastatic and nonmetastatic thyroid tumors (dated by TCRdb to the early 2020s). A note on the overall study: The researchers compared repertoires between peripheral blood samples and tumor or nodule tissue samples from patients with malignant or benign thyroid disease. Paper-wide results and their limitations: In both blood and tumor samples, TCR beta diversity was reported to be significantly higher in malignant tumors than in benign nodules.

Libraries came from PCR. The reads were generated on an Illumina HiSeq 4000. The TCR beta-chain CDR3 region of each patient was profiled by high-throughput sequencing. The paper's data handling went like this. Drawing on CDR3 differences between clinicopathological groups, the researchers built a classifier meant to tell apart patients with distant-metastatic papillary thyroid cancer. Repertoire diversity was assessed with the Shannon index, and tumor-blood repertoire similarity with the Morisita-Horn index. TCRdb reworked the public reads: Q25 trimming with fastp, MiXCR clone assembly, productive beta chains retained. The V and J calls were determined by TCRdb, not by the authors. The sample contains about 20,000 clones, roughly 22% of them found a single time. The ten largest clones capture over 9.5% of the sample. The TCR sequence derives from a male donor with papillary thyroid cancer or a benign thyroid nodule (not recorded which). Some clones in this sample may be carry-over from other donors' samples. The sequencing sample was made of tumor tissue.

The nucleotides read TGTGCCAGCAGTTACTCGGTTCTAGCGGGAGGTCCATACAATGAGCAGTTCTTC. This sequence encodes CASSYSVLAGGPYNEQFF. The V and J segments used are TRBV6-2 or TRBV6-3 and TRBJ2-1; 11 bases in between match TRBD2. At the junction V is shortened by 0 bases and J by 4 bases; bases outside the gene matches: 8. The CDR3 covers 18 residues, taking in both the cysteine and the phenylalanine. Only the CDR3 region is kept as DNA, spanning 54 bases read in frame from base 1. Sequences MNHEY (CDR1) and SVGEGT (CDR2) are obtained from the germline V gene.